The 8 T cell receptor beta chains given below trace back to one sample, sequenced in a study of cytomegalovirus exposure and HLA in healthy donors. It was with 60 Vbeta and 13 Jbeta primers that the PCR ran. Here immunoSEQ multiplex PCR was the method, and the copy in TCRdb shows in-frame clones only, minus some. The sample lists about 110,000 clones; roughly 68% were seen once. Sequencing was performed on PBMCs. The origin of the receptors is a woman in her twenties or thirties in good health and CMV-seronegative.

This clone was counted a few times. CDR3 nucleotides: TGCGCCAGCAGCGATACCGGGACTAGCGACGAGCAGTACTTC. It specifies CASSDTGTSDEQYF. This rearrangement joins TRBV4-3 to TRBJ2-7, with 10 nucleotides matching TRBD2. This CDR3 region has 14 residues. Germline assignment: CDR1 LGHNA and CDR2 YSLEER. Losses at the gene ends were 5 bases for V and 5 bases for J; bases not matched to a gene: 6.

The chain uses TRBV27 and TRBJ1-5, with TRBD1 matching 9 bases. Germline trimming cut 5 bases from V and 5 bases from J; bases unmatched to any gene: 10. The germline V gene has CDR1 MNHEY and CDR2 SMNVEV (reference sequence). The length of the CDR3 is 16 residues. CDR3 amino acids: CASSPGTGRPYQPQHF. As DNA, the CDR3 is TGTGCCAGCAGTCCAGGGACAGGGAGACCTTATCAGCCCCAGCATTTT.

The chain carries TRBV10-3 and TRBJ1-1; TRBD1 matches 8 bases. The J segment lost 3 bases and the V segment lost 6 bases, leaving 3 bases of the junction unmatched. This CDR3 comprises 13 residues. The V gene's germline CDR1 is ENHRY and CDR2 SYGVKD. The CDR3 coding sequence is TGTGCCATCAGGGACAGGGATGACACTGAAGCTTTCTTT. Protein sequence: CAIRDRDDTEAFF.

V gene TRBV10-3 combines with J gene TRBJ2-7, with no clear D. Between the trimmed V and J ends, which lost 0 bases and 3 bases, there was a span of 12 bases. Germline V gene data show CDR1 as ENHRY and CDR2 as SYGVKD. This CDR3 comprises 15 residues. CDR3 sequence (DNA): TGTGCCATCAGTGAGTCGTCATTAGAGGACTACGAGCAGTACTTC. The encoded protein is CAISESSLEDYEQYF.

This clone showed up just a few times. This chain uses TRBV28 with TRBJ1-5, with D possibly being TRBD1 (5 bases). CDR3 length: 12 residues. CDR1 and CDR2 (germline): MDHEN, SYDVKM. Trimming shortened V by 2 bases and J by 6 bases, and 5 bases separated the two germline ends. The CDR3 bases are TGTGCCAGCAGTTTACAGGGTCAGCCCCAGCATTTT. Translating it yields CASSLQGQPQHF.

The chain carries TRBV29-1 and TRBJ2-7; 11 bases are a match to TRBD1. The CDR3 is 13 amino acids. Germline V gene lookup returns CDR1 SQVTM and CDR2 ANQGSEA. After removal of 7 bases from V and 3 bases from J, the junction contained 5 bases not matched to a gene. The CDR3 spells CSAGQGAYYEQYF. The CDR3 DNA sequence: TGCAGCGCAGGACAGGGGGCGTACTACGAGCAGTACTTC.

The chain couples TRBV15 to TRBJ1-1; D is undetermined. Germline V gene sequence: CDR1 LNHNV, CDR2 YYDKDF (reference sequence). The V end was cut by 1 base, the J end by 1 base, with 4 bases between. The CDR3 totals 13 residues. The CDR3 loop is CATSRGQNTEAFF. The CDR3 DNA is TGTGCCACCAGCAGAGGTCAGAACACTGAAGCTTTCTTT.

The rearrangement joins TRBV4-2 to TRBJ1-5, with 8 bases lining up with TRBD1. The CDR3 loop spans 18 amino acids. V lost 0 bases to trimming and J lost 0 bases; unmatched junction nucleotides: 7. CDR1 and CDR2 (germline): LGHNA, YNFKEQ. For the CDR3, the DNA is TGTGCCAGCAGCCAAGATTCAGGGGGCAGGTTTAGCAATCAGCCCCAGCATTTT. It encodes CASSQDSGGRFSNQPQHF.